This TCR beta chain was obtained from a study of identical twins. Per the germline V gene, CDR1 is SGHTA and CDR2 is FQGNSA. V shed 11 bases, J shed 4 bases, and the junction held 6 bases outside the gene matches. The CDR3 length is 15 residues. Overall study findings and caveats: Model-predicted out-of-frame TCR alpha sharing fell below observed values in monozygotic twins.

This clonotype was observed once. Its antigen is still unknown. cDNA carried unique molecular identifiers, and a universal primer site was added by template switching. TCRdb recomputed calls from the 5' RACE reads with MiXCR, one row per CDR3 protein. The table records around 670,000 distinct CDR3 sequences, around 5.7% of them present only once. Material for sequencing was naive T cells sorted from blood. The sequence derives from a man younger than 35 in good health. The chain joins TRBV7-2 to TRBJ2-3; 16 bases agree with TRBD2. The CDR3 reads CAVGTSGRAADTQYF. Written as DNA, the CDR3 is TGTGCCGTCGGGACTAGCGGGAGGGCCGCAGATACGCAGTATTTT.